The next 2 T cell receptor beta chains were all read from a single sample in a study of blood T cell repertoires in COVID-19. TCRdb's copy holds only in-frame clones and misses some; the assay was immunoSEQ multiplex PCR. The sample records about 46,000 clones, approximately 85% being singletons. The sample consisted of peripheral blood. These TCRs come from a human donor in a cohort sampled during active COVID-19. The donor label of this sample is uncertain.

This chain uses TRBV6-1 with TRBJ2-1; 8 bases fit TRBD2. The junction had 10 bases not matched to a gene; V was cut back by 2 bases and J by 10 bases. The CDR3 is made up of 15 amino acids. Germline CDR1 is MNHNS and CDR2 is SASEGT. The CDR3 is CASSEKPGRVIEQFF. Here the CDR3 DNA reads TGTGCCAGCAGTGAAAAGCCCGGGAGGGTGATCGAGCAGTTCTTC.

This clone was recorded once. The chain couples TRBV12-3 or TRBV12-4 to TRBJ1-2; a weak D match, TRBD1 (6 bases). This CDR3 has 12 amino acids. Between the trimmed V and J ends, which lost 3 bases and 5 bases, there was a span of 7 bases. CDR3 loop: CASSFRGYGYTF. The CDR3 region has the DNA TGTGCCAGCAGTTTCAGGGGATATGGCTACACCTTC.